The T cell receptor (beta chain) under discussion was sequenced for a study of CD8 T cells in Susac syndrome. In the multiple sclerosis control group, patients were treatment-naive and had stable or active relapsing-remitting disease. Negative isolation yielded the CD8+ and CD4+ T cells, while FACS enriched the TEMRA cells. Whole-study results and caveats: The study recognized that the number of individuals in its TCR sequencing and HLA analysis was relatively small.

Comments on this clonotype: Antigen unknown.

An input of about 0.45 to 1 ug of RNA was subjected to reverse transcription using random hexamers. By means of immunoSEQ multiplex PCR, TCR beta CDR3 spanning 54 Vbeta and 13 Jbeta underwent amplification. One entry per CDR3 protein results from TCRdb running MiXCR on the immunoSEQ multiplex PCR reads. Of 120,000 to 150,000 distinct CDR3 sequences detected, 90% to 95% appear once; the ten largest clones hold approximately 0.12%. The sequenced sample was CD4+ T cells from PBMCs. This clonotype was sampled from a human donor with multiple sclerosis.

The CDR3 reads CATSDPPTGPNTGELFF. CDR3 DNA sequence: TGTGCCACCAGTGATCCCCCGACAGGGCCGAACACCGGGGAGCTGTTTTTT. The rearrangement joins TRBV24-1 to TRBJ2-2; TRBD1 matches at 7 bases. CDR1 and CDR2 (germline): KGHDR, SFDVKD. J gave up 0 bases and V 3 bases, and 6 bases lay outside the gene matches. The CDR3 is 17 residues long.